Only one count was recorded for the clone carrying this TCR beta chain. The data were obtained in a study of blood T cell repertoires in COVID-19. Study-level background: Researchers got acute and convalescent COVID-19 samples from the United States, Italy and Spain.

Generated by immunoSEQ multiplex PCR, the TCRdb table keeps only in-frame clones and is missing some. Seen here are 40,000 to 45,000 clones, 89% observed once, and the top ten hold about 22%. Trimming at V came to 3 bases and at J to 4 bases, leaving 5 bases not matched to a gene. This CDR3 contains 15 residues. Germline V gene lookup returns CDR1 ENHRY and CDR2 SYGVKD. The TCR was taken from a man over 45 with active COVID-19. Specimen: peripheral blood. The genes are TRBV10-3 and TRBJ2-1; 8 bases map to TRBD2. The CDR3 DNA follows: TGTGCCATCAGTGACCGGGGGGGCCCTTACAATGAGCAGTTCTTC. Translating it yields CAISDRGGPYNEQFF.